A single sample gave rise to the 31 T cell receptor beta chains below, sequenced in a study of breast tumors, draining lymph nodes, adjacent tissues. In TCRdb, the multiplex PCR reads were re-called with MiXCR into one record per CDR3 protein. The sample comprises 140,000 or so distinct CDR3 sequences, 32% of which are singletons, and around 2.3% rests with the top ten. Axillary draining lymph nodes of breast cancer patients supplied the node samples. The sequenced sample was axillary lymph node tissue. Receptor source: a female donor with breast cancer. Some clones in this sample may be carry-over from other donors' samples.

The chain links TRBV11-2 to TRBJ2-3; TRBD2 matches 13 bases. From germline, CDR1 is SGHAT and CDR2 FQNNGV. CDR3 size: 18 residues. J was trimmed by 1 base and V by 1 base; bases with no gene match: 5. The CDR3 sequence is CASSLGRLAGGRTDTQYF. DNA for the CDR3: TGTGCCAGCAGCTTAGGCCGACTAGCGGGGGGCCGCACAGATACGCAGTATTTT.

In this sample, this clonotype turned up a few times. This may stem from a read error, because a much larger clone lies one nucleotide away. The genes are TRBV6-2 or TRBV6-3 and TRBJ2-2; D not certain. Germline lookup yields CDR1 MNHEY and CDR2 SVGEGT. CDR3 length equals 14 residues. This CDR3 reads CASSHSVTDEELFF. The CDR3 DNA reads TGTGCCAGCAGTCACTCGGTTACCGATGAGGAGCTGTTTTTT.

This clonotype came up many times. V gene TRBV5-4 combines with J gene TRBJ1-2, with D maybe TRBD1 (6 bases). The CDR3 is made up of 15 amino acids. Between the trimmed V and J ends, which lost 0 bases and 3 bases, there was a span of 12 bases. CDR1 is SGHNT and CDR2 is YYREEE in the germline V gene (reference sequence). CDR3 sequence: CASSLEGGPYYGYTF. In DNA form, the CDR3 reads TGTGCCAGCAGCTTGGAGGGGGGGCCCTACTATGGCTACACCTTC.

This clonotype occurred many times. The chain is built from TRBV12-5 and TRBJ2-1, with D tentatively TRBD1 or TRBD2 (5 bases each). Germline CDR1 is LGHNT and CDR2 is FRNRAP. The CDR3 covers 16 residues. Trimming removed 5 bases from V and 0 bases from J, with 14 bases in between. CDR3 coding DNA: TGTGCTAGTGGTCAAACCGGGACGAGCTCCTACAATGAGCAGTTCTTC. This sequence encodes CASGQTGTSSYNEQFF.

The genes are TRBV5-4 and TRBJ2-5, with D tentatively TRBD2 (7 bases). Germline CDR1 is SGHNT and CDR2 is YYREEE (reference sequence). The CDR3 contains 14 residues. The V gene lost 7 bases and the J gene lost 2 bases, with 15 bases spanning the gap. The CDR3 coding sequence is TGTGCCAGCGCCCTGGGGGGGCCGCAAGAGACCCAGTACTTC. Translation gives CASALGGPQETQYF. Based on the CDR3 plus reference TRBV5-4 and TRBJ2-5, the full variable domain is ETGVTQSPTHLIKTRGQQVTLRCSSQSGHNTVSWYQQALGQGPQFIFQYYREEENGRGNFPPRFSGLQFPNYSSELNVNALELDDSALYLCASALGGPQETQYFGPGTRLLVL.

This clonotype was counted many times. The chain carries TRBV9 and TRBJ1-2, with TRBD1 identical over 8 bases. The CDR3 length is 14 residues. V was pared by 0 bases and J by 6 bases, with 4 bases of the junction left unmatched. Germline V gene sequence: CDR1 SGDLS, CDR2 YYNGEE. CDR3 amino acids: CASSVATGGHGYTF. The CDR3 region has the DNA TGTGCCAGCAGCGTAGCTACAGGGGGTCATGGCTACACCTTC.

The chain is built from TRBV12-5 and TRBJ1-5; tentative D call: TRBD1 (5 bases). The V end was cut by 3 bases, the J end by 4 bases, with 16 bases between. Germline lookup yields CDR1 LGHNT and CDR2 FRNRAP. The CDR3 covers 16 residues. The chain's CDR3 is CASGLAGQGGNQPQHF. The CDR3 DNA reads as TGTGCTAGTGGTTTAGCCGGCCAGGGTGGGAATCAGCCCCAGCATTTT.

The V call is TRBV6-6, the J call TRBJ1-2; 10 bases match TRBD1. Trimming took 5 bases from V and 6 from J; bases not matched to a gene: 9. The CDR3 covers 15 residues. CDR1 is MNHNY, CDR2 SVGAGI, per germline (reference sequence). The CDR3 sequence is CASSRDRGEGNGYTF. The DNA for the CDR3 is TGTGCCAGCAGTAGGGACAGGGGTGAAGGAAATGGCTACACCTTC.

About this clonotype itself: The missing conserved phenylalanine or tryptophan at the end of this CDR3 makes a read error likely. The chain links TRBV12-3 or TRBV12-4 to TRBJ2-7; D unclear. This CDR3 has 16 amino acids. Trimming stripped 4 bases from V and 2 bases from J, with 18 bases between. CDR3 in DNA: TGTGCCAGCAGTTCCAAACAGTCTTTCCTCCCCTACGAGCAGTACTTA. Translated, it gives CASSSKQSFLPYEQYL.

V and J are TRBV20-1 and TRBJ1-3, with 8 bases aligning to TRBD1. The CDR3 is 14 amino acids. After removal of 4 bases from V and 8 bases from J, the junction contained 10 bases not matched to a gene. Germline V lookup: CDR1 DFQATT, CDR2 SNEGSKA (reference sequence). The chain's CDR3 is CSAKQTRGRDTIYF. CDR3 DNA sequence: TGCAGTGCTAAACAAACCAGGGGGCGCGACACCATATATTTT.

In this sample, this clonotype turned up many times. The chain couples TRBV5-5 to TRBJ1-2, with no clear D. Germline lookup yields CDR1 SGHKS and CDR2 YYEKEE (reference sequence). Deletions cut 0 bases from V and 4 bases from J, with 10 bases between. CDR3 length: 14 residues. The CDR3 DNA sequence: TGTGCCAGCAGCTTGGAGGGCGGCTCCTATGGCTACACCTTC. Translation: CASSLEGGSYGYTF.

Written as DNA, the CDR3 is TGTGCCAGCAGTTACAGGGAAAGGAGCTATGGCTACACCTTC. This sequence encodes CASSYRERSYGYTF. The chain uses TRBV27 and TRBJ1-2, with D tentatively TRBD1 (6 bases). Trimming removed 4 bases at V and 4 bases at J, with 13 bases between. Germline CDR1 and CDR2: MNHEY and SMNVEV (reference sequence). This CDR3 contains 14 residues.

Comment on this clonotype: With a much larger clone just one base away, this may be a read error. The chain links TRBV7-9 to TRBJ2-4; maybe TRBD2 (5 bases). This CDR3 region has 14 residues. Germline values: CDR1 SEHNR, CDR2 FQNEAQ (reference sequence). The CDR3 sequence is CAGREGSGGDIQYF. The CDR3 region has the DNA TGTGCCGGCAGAGAGGGCTCCGGAGGAGACATTCAGTACTTC.

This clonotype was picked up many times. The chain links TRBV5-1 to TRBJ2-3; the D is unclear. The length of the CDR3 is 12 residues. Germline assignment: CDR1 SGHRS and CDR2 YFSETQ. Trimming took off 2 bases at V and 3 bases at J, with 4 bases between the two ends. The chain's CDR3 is CASSFETDTQYF. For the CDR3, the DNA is TGCGCCAGCAGCTTTGAAACAGATACGCAGTATTTT. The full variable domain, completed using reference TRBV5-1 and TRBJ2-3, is KAGVTQTPRYLIKTRGQQVTLSCSPISGHRSVSWYQQTPGQGLQFLFEYFSETQRNKGNFPGRFSGRQFSNSRSEMNVSTLELGDSALYLCASSFETDTQYFGPGTRLTVL.

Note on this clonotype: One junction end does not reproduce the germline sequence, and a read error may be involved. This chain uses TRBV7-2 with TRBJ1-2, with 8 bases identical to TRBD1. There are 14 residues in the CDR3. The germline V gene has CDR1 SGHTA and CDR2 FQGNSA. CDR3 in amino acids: CVSSRGTGAYGYTF. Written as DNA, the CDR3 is TGTGTCAGCAGCCGAGGGACAGGAGCTTATGGCTACACCTTC. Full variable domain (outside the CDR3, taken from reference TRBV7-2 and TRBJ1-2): GAGVSQSPSNKVTEKGKDVELRCDPISGHTALYWYRQSLGQGLEFLIYFQGNSAPDKSGLPSDRFSAERTGGSVSTLTIQRTQQEDSAVYLCVSSRGTGAYGYTFGSGTRLTVV.

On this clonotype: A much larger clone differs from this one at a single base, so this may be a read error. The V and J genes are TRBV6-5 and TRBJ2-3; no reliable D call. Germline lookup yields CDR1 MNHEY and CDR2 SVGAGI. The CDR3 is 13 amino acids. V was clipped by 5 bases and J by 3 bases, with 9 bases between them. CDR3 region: CASSHDGTDTQYF. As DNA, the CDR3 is TGTGCCAGCAGTCATGACGGGACAGATACGCAGTATTTT.

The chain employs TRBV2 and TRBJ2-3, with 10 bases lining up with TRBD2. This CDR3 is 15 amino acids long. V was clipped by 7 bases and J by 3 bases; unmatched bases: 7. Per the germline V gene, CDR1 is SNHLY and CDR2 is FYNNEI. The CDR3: CASTNSGGRTDTQYF. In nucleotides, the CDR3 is TGTGCCAGCACTAATAGCGGGGGGAGAACAGATACGCAGTATTTT. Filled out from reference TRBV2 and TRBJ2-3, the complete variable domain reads EPEVTQTPSHQVTQMGQEVILRCVPISNHLYFYWYRQILGQKVEFLVSFYNNEISEKSEIFDDQFSVERPDGSNFTLKIRSTKLEDSAMYFCASTNSGGRTDTQYFGPGTRLTVL.

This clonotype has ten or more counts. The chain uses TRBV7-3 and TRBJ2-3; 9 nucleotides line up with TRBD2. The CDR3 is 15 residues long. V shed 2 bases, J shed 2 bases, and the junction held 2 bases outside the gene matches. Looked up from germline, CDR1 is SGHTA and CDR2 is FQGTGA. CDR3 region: CASSLGTSYTDTQYF. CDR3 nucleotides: TGTGCCAGCAGCTTAGGGACTAGCTACACAGATACGCAGTATTTT.

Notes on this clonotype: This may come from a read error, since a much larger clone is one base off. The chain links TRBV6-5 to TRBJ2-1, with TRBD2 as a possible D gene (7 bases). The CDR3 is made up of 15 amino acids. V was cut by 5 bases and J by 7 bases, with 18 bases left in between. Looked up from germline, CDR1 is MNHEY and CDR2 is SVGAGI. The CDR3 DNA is TGTGCCAGCAGTCATGGGGGGGGCTTAGTTAATGAGCAGTTCTTC. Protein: CASSHGGGLVNEQFF.

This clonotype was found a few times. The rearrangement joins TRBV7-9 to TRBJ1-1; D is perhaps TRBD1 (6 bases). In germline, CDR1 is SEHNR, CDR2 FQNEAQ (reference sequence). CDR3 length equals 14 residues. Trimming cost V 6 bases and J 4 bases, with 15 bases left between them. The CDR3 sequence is CASRTSGAGTEAFF. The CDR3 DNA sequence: TGTGCCAGCAGAACGTCAGGGGCTGGCACTGAAGCTTTCTTT.

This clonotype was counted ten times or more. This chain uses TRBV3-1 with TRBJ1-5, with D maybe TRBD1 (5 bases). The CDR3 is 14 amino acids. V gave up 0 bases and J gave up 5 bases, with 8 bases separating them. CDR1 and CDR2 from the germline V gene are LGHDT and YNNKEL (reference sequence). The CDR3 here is CASSQEGVDQPQHF. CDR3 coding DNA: TGTGCCAGCAGCCAAGAGGGGGTAGATCAGCCCCAGCATTTT.

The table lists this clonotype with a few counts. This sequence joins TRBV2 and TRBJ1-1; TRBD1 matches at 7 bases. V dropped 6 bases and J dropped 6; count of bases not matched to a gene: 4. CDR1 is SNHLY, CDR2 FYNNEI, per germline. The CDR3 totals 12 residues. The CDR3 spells CASRAGTAEAFF. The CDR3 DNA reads TGTGCCAGCAGAGCCGGGACAGCTGAAGCTTTCTTT.

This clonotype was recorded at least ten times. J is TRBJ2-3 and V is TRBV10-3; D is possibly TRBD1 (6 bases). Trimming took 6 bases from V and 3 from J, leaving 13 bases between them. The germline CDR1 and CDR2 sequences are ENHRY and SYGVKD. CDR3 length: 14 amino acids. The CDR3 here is CAIRNRQGTDTQYF. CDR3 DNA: TGTGCCATCAGGAACAGGCAGGGGACAGATACGCAGTATTTT.

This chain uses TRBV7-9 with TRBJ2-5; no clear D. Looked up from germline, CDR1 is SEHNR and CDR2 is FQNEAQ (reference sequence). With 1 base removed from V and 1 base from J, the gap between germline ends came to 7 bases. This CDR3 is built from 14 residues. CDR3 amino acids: CASSLGVSQETQYF. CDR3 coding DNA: TGTGCCAGCAGCTTAGGGGTCAGCCAAGAGACCCAGTACTTC. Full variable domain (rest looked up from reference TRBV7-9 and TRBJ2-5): DTGVSQNPRHKITKRGQNVTFRCDPISEHNRLYWYRQTLGQGPEFLTYFQNEAQLEKSRLLSDRFSAERPKGSFSTLEIQRTEQGDSAMYLCASSLGVSQETQYFGPGTRLLVL.

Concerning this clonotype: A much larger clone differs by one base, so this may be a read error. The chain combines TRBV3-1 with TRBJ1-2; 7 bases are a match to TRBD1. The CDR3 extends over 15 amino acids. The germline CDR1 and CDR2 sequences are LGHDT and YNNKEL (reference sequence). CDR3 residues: CASSQEGGTAYGYAF. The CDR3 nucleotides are TGTGCCAGCAGCCAAGAGGGAGGGACAGCGTATGGCTACGCCTTC.

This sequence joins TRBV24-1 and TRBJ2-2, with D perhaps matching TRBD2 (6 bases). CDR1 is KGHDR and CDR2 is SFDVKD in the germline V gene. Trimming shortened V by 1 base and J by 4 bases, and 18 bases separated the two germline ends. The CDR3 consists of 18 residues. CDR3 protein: CATSDFVLARGGTGELFF. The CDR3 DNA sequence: TGTGCCACCAGTGATTTTGTCCTAGCGAGGGGTGGCACCGGGGAGCTGTTTTTT.

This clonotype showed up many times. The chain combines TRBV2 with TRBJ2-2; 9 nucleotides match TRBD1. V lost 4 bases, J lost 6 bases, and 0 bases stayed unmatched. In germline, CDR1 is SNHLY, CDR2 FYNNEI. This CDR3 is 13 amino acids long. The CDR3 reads CASSGQGAGELFF. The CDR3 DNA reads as TGTGCCAGCAGTGGACAGGGGGCCGGGGAGCTGTTTTTT.

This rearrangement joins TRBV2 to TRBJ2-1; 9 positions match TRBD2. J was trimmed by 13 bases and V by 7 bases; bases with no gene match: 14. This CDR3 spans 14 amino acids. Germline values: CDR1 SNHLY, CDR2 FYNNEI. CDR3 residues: CASNSGGRYNGQFF. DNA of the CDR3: TGTGCCAGCAATAGCGGGGGCCGCTACAATGGACAGTTCTTC.

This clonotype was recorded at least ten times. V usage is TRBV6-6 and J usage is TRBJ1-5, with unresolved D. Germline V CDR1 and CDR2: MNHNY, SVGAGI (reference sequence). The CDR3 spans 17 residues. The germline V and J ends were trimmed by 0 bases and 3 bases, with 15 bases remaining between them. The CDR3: CASSYSVAPGVNQPQHF. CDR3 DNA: TGTGCCAGCAGTTACTCCGTAGCCCCCGGAGTCAATCAGCCCCAGCATTTT.

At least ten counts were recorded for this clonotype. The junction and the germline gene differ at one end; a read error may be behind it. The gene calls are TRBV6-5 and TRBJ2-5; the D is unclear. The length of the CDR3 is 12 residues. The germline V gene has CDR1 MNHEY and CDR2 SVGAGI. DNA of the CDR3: TGTGCCAGCAGTCACTCTGGGGAGACCCAGTACTTC. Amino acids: CASSHSGETQYF.

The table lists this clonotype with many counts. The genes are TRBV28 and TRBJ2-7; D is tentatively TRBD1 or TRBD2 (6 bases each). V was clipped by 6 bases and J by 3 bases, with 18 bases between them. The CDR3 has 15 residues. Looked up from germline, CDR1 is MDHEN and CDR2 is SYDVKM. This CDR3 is CASRGLRDTFYEQYF. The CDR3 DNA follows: TGTGCCAGCAGGGGACTCCGGGACACATTCTACGAGCAGTACTTC.